This passage covers 28 T cell receptor beta chains from one sample sequenced in a study of Ad26.COV2.S vaccination and SARS-CoV-2 variants. Treatment: around 19 received Ad26.COV2.S at low or high dose, single or two shots; roughly five received placebo; per-sample allocation not given. Specimen acquisition occurred on day 63 following the initial vaccine or placebo injection. Produced via immunoSEQ multiplex PCR; TCRdb's table is partial and in-frame only. Here the sample spans more than 250,000 clones, approximately 87% being singletons. This specimen consisted of peripheral blood, obtained in a trial of Ad26.COV2.S vaccine versus placebo. These receptors came from a person aged 18-60 years who received the Ad26.COV2.S COVID-19 vaccine or a placebo.

V is TRBV5-1 and J is TRBJ2-5; 10 nucleotides match TRBD1. Losses at the gene ends were 4 bases for V and 5 bases for J; bases not matched to a gene: 8. Germline V gene sequence: CDR1 SGHRS, CDR2 YFSETQ. CDR3 size: 15 residues. For the CDR3, the DNA is TGCGCCAGCAGCAAGGGGACAGGGGAGGGGGAGACCCAGTACTTC. This sequence encodes CASSKGTGEGETQYF.

V usage is TRBV7-8 and J usage is TRBJ1-4; TRBD1 is a possible D gene (6 bases). Deletions cut 5 bases from V and 8 bases from J, with 15 bases between. This CDR3 region has 14 residues. Germline CDR1 SGHVS, CDR2 FQNEAQ. The CDR3 region has the DNA TGTGCCAGCAGCCATCGCACAGGGACAGAAAAACTGTTTTTT. Protein: CASSHRTGTEKLFF.

The rearrangement links TRBV7-2 to TRBJ2-5; possible D gene TRBD1, 5 bases. Trimming removed 2 bases at V and 2 bases at J, with 9 bases between. Germline CDR1 is SGHTA and CDR2 is FQGNSA. This CDR3 has 14 amino acids. CDR3 residues: CASSLRQRQETQYF. The CDR3 DNA is TGTGCCAGCAGCTTACGACAGCGACAAGAGACCCAGTACTTC.

The chain is built from TRBV5-1 and TRBJ2-1, with D possibly called TRBD1 or TRBD2 (5 bases each). The CDR3 covers 16 residues. CDR1 is SGHRS and CDR2 is YFSETQ in the germline V gene. V was pared by 4 bases and J by 7 bases, with 21 bases between. The CDR3 region is CASSPQLEGLGNEQFF. CDR3 bases: TGCGCCAGCAGCCCCCAACTAGAGGGGTTGGGTAATGAGCAGTTCTTC. Looking up the rest from reference TRBV5-1 and TRBJ2-1 gives the full variable domain: KAGVTQTPRYLIKTRGQQVTLSCSPISGHRSVSWYQQTPGQGLQFLFEYFSETQRNKGNFPGRFSGRQFSNSRSEMNVSTLELGDSALYLCASSPQLEGLGNEQFFGPGTRLTVL.

V usage is TRBV6-5 and J usage is TRBJ2-3; unclear D gene. V was pared by 0 bases and J by 7 bases, with 17 bases between. Germline V gene data show CDR1 as MNHEY and CDR2 as SVGAGI. The CDR3 contains 16 residues. CDR3 amino acids: CASSYSTPWGSNTQYF. CDR3 nucleotide sequence: TGTGCCAGCAGTTACTCGACCCCTTGGGGTAGTAATACGCAGTATTTT.

The rearrangement uses TRBV4-3 and TRBJ2-3, with 13 bases aligning to TRBD2. V lost 3 bases, J lost 5 bases, and 8 bases stayed unmatched. Germline-derived CDR1 and CDR2 are LGHNA and YSLEER. The CDR3 extends over 17 amino acids. The CDR3 region has the DNA TGCGCCAGCAGCCATGGCCGACTAGCGGGGGGCCGAGATACGCAGTATTTT. As protein: CASSHGRLAGGRDTQYF.

The rearrangement joins TRBV12-3 or TRBV12-4 to TRBJ1-1; D is unclear. There are 13 residues in the CDR3. Trimming removed 3 bases from V and 3 bases from J, with 8 bases in between. In nucleotides, the CDR3 is TGTGCCAGCAGTTTTTTTAGTGACACTGAAGCTTTCTTT. It translates to CASSFFSDTEAFF.

V gene TRBV14 combines with J gene TRBJ2-3; 8 bases align to TRBD2. This CDR3 comprises 16 residues. Germline V gene sequence: CDR1 SGHDN, CDR2 FVKESK. V gave up 1 base and J gave up 6 bases; unmatched junction bases: 9. The CDR3 DNA follows: TGTGCCAGCAGCCAAGTTCCAGCGGGAGTGTGGGATACGCAGTATTTT. It encodes CASSQVPAGVWDTQYF. The whole variable domain, filled in from reference TRBV14 and TRBJ2-3, reads EAGVTQFPSHSVIEKGQTVTLRCDPISGHDNLYWYRRVMGKEIKFLLHFVKESKQDESGMPNNRFLAERTGGTYSTLKVQPAELEDSGVYFCASSQVPAGVWDTQYFGPGTRLTVL.

This clone showed up just a few times. V and J are TRBV7-8 and TRBJ2-2, with 11 bases aligning to TRBD2. The CDR3 is made up of 18 amino acids. Germline V lookup: CDR1 SGHVS, CDR2 FQNEAQ. J lost 4 bases, V lost 5 bases, and 12 bases had no gene match. The CDR3 coding sequence is TGTGCCAGCAGCCGATACTCTCTAGCGGGAGGTGGCACCGGGGAGCTGTTTTTT. Amino acid sequence: CASSRYSLAGGGTGELFF.

V usage is TRBV4-2 and J usage is TRBJ1-6; maybe TRBD1 (6 bases). Trimming shortened V by 1 base and J by 4 bases, and 17 bases separated the two germline ends. The germline V gene has CDR1 LGHNA and CDR2 YNFKEQ. The length of the CDR3 is 18 residues. CDR3 amino acids: CASSQVSQGPLYNSPLHF. Here the CDR3 DNA reads TGTGCCAGCAGCCAAGTTTCACAGGGACCGTTGTATAATTCACCCCTCCACTTT.

The chain couples TRBV7-2 to TRBJ2-5; D is uncertain. This CDR3 has 13 residues. Germline V gene lookup returns CDR1 SGHTA and CDR2 FQGNSA. The V gene lost 3 bases and the J gene lost 5 bases, with 10 bases spanning the gap. The CDR3 DNA reads TGTGCCAGCAGCTTCCGGCGTGCGGAGACCCAGTACTTC. The encoded protein is CASSFRRAETQYF.

The gene calls are TRBV27 and TRBJ2-7, with a possible D match to TRBD1 (6 bases). V shed 6 bases and J shed 3 bases, with 15 bases lying between them. CDR1 and CDR2 from the germline V gene are MNHEY and SMNVEV (reference sequence). The CDR3 is 14 residues long. For the CDR3, the DNA is TGTGCCAGCAGCCGACAGGAGCCAATCTACGAGCAGTACTTC. Its protein product is CASSRQEPIYEQYF.

This chain links TRBV4-3 with TRBJ2-1, with TRBD2 as a possible D gene (6 bases). Germline V CDR1 and CDR2: LGHNA, YSLEER. This CDR3 contains 17 residues. V was shortened by 3 bases and J by 2 bases, with 17 bases between the two germline ends. CDR3 residues: CASSQRFRTIPYNEQFF. The CDR3 coding sequence is TGCGCCAGCAGCCAGCGATTCAGGACTATCCCCTACAATGAGCAGTTCTTC.

The CDR3 is CASSGGTTISYEQYF. CDR3 nucleotide sequence: TGTGCCAGCAGTGGAGGGACAACCATCTCCTACGAGCAGTACTTC. This rearrangement joins TRBV2 to TRBJ2-7; tentatively, D is TRBD1 (6 bases). The CDR3 spans 15 residues. Trimming took off 4 bases at V and 0 bases at J, with 13 bases between the two ends. In germline, CDR1 is SNHLY, CDR2 FYNNEI.

The chain links TRBV24-1 to TRBJ2-2, with 12 bases aligning to TRBD1. Looked up from germline, CDR1 is KGHDR and CDR2 is SFDVKD. This CDR3 contains 17 residues. Trimming at V came to 3 bases and at J to 2 bases, leaving 3 bases not matched to a gene. The CDR3 DNA sequence: TGTGCCACCAGTGATAGGGGACAGGGGGCAAACACCGGGGAGCTGTTTTTT. Translation gives CATSDRGQGANTGELFF.

V gene TRBV5-1 combines with J gene TRBJ1-1; unclear D gene. Trimming removed 0 bases at V and 4 bases at J, with 7 bases between. The CDR3 length is 13 residues. The germline V gene encodes CDR1 SGHRS and CDR2 YFSETQ. CDR3 residues: CASSLAGFTEAFF. The CDR3 DNA sequence: TGCGCCAGCAGCTTGGCGGGTTTCACTGAAGCTTTCTTT.

This chain joins TRBV7-8 and TRBJ1-1; 7 nucleotides line up with TRBD1. Germline loops: CDR1 SGHVS, CDR2 FQNEAQ. The CDR3 has 14 residues. The V gene end was trimmed by 5 bases and the J gene end by 1 base; junction bases not matched to a gene: 4. The CDR3 sequence: CASSPRTGNTEAFF. The CDR3 DNA is TGTGCCAGCAGCCCCCGGACAGGGAACACTGAAGCTTTCTTT. The whole variable domain, filled in from reference TRBV7-8 and TRBJ1-1, reads GAGVSQSPRYKVAKRGQDVALRCDPISGHVSLFWYQQALGQGPEFLTYFQNEAQLDKSGLPSDRFFAERPEGSVSTLKIQRTQQEDSAVYLCASSPRTGNTEAFFGQGTRLTVV.

This chain connects TRBV13 to TRBJ2-5, with D unclear. This CDR3 contains 15 residues. Germline loops: CDR1 PRHDT, CDR2 FYEKMQ (reference sequence). Trimming cost V 4 bases and J 2 bases, with 14 bases left between them. The CDR3 region has the DNA TGTGCCAGCAGCTCCTTTCTCGGGCCTCAAGAGACCCAGTACTTC. Its translation is CASSSFLGPQETQYF.

This clone was recorded only once. This chain joins TRBV19 and TRBJ1-5; unclear D gene. In germline, CDR1 is LNHDA, CDR2 SQIVND (reference sequence). Trimming removed 5 bases at V and 5 bases at J, with 19 bases between. The CDR3 spans 16 residues. The CDR3 region has the DNA TGTGCCAGTAGTTCTCAAACCCGGAGATACGATCAGCCCCAGCATTTT. Translation: CASSSQTRRYDQPQHF.

This chain connects TRBV7-2 to TRBJ1-1; possible D gene TRBD1, 5 bases. V was shortened by 5 bases and J by 3 bases, with 19 bases between the two germline ends. CDR1 and CDR2 from the germline V gene are SGHTA and FQGNSA. This CDR3 region has 16 residues. CDR3 DNA sequence: TGTGCCAGCAGCCAACCCTCGGGGGACGGGGACACTGAAGCTTTCTTT. Translated: CASSQPSGDGDTEAFF.

The gene calls are TRBV7-8 and TRBJ2-2; D unclear. Germline V gives CDR1 SGHVS, CDR2 FQNEAQ. V was pared by 1 base and J by 4 bases, with 4 bases between. There are 13 residues in the CDR3. CDR3 sequence reads: CASSLDGTGELFF. The CDR3 nucleotides read TGTGCCAGCAGCTTAGATGGCACCGGGGAGCTGTTTTTT.

The chain joins TRBV5-1 to TRBJ2-1, with TRBD1 matching 9 bases. Germline loops: CDR1 SGHRS, CDR2 YFSETQ. V gave up 3 bases and J gave up 4 bases; unmatched junction bases: 8. The CDR3 is 16 residues long. CDR3 amino acids: CASSWRGQGSYNEQFF. The CDR3 coding sequence is TGCGCCAGCAGCTGGAGGGGACAGGGAAGTTACAATGAGCAGTTCTTC.

V and J are TRBV14 and TRBJ1-4; D gene uncertain. Deletions cut 4 bases from V and 8 bases from J, with 11 bases between. The V gene's germline CDR1 is SGHDN and CDR2 FVKESK. The CDR3 has 13 residues. As DNA, the CDR3 is TGTGCCAGCAGCCCCTTGACGGGCGAAAAACTGTTTTTT. It specifies CASSPLTGEKLFF.

The chain has TRBV11-1 and TRBJ2-1, with D unresolved. Germline V lookup: CDR1 SGHAT, CDR2 FQDESV (reference sequence). The CDR3 loop spans 12 amino acids. V shed 1 base and J shed 7 bases, with 5 bases lying between them. The CDR3 DNA reads as TGTGCCAGCAGCTTAGGGCAGAATGAGCAGTTCTTC. Protein sequence: CASSLGQNEQFF. The complete variable domain, with remaining parts taken from reference TRBV11-1 and TRBJ2-1, reads EAEVAQSPRYKITEKSQAVAFWCDPISGHATLYWYRQILGQGPELLVQFQDESVVDDSQLPKDRFSAERLKGVDSTLKIQPAELGDSAMYLCASSLGQNEQFFGPGTRLTVL.

The CDR3 protein is CASSPSGTSSEQFF. In nucleotides, the CDR3 is TGTGCCAGCAGCCCCTCCGGGACTAGCAGTGAGCAGTTCTTC. This rearrangement joins TRBV5-4 to TRBJ2-1; 9 bases align to TRBD2. The length of the CDR3 is 14 residues. Trimming at V came to 4 bases and at J to 9 bases, leaving 8 bases not matched to a gene. The V gene's germline CDR1 is SGHNT and CDR2 YYREEE (reference sequence).

The CDR3 reads CASSLGEGLDTQYF. The CDR3 DNA sequence: TGTGCCAGCAGCTTAGGAGAGGGATTGGATACGCAGTATTTT. This chain links TRBV7-9 with TRBJ2-3, with a possible D match to TRBD2 (5 bases). This CDR3 has 14 residues. The germline CDR1 and CDR2 sequences are SEHNR and FQNEAQ (reference sequence). The germline V and J ends were trimmed by 1 base and 6 bases, with 11 bases remaining between them. Based on the CDR3 plus reference TRBV7-9 and TRBJ2-3, the full variable domain is DTGVSQNPRHKITKRGQNVTFRCDPISEHNRLYWYRQTLGQGPEFLTYFQNEAQLEKSRLLSDRFSAERPKGSFSTLEIQRTEQGDSAMYLCASSLGEGLDTQYFGPGTRLTVL.

The rearrangement joins TRBV12-3 or TRBV12-4 to TRBJ1-2; TRBD1 is a possible D gene (5 bases). The CDR3 has 13 amino acids. Trimming took 6 bases from V and 4 from J, leaving 12 bases between them. The CDR3 DNA reads TGTGCCAGCAGAACCCAGGGTCCCTATGGCTACACCTTC. Amino acid sequence: CASRTQGPYGYTF.

J is TRBJ2-1 and V is TRBV9; D is unresolved. CDR1 is SGDLS and CDR2 is YYNGEE in the germline V gene. Deletions cut 3 bases from V and 6 bases from J, with 13 bases between. CDR3 length: 14 residues. The CDR3 bases are TGTGCCAGCAGCGCGAATGAAGGTCCCAATGAGCAGTTCTTC. This sequence encodes CASSANEGPNEQFF.